This TCR beta chain stems from a study of blood T cells in healthy people across ages. Individuals who donated were healthy Caucasians from Russia aged roughly 6 to 90. Total RNA extracted from each sample amounted to at least 5 micrograms. Primed by a sample-barcoded 5' primer and a J-beta primer mix, a second PCR proceeded for about 6 to 12 cycles. TCRdb ran MiXCR on the 5' RACE reads and lists one entry per CDR3 protein. This table holds about 1.4 million distinct CDR3 sequences, approximately 60% found once. This CDR3 is built from 14 residues. CDR1 is SNHLY and CDR2 is FYNNEI in the germline V gene. V lost 8 bases to trimming and J lost 4 bases, with 14 bases between them.

The rearrangement uses TRBV2 and TRBJ1-4; a possible D gene is TRBD1 (6 bases). The sequence was obtained from a young man in good health. The sample comprised blood. The CDR3 DNA sequence: TGTGCCAGCGGGACCGGGACAAGTAATGAAAAACTGTTTTTT. Its translation: CASGTGTSNEKLFF.